Sequencing of this T cell receptor (beta chain) was carried out in a study of blood T cell repertoires in COVID-19. Whole-study context: Samples representing acute and convalescent COVID-19 were sourced from the United States, Italy and Spain. From T cells, B-cell-depleted T cells, or PBMCs came the material, which was cDNA or gDNA.

In its sample, this clone was seen a few times. Germline V lookup: CDR1 KGHDR, CDR2 SFDVKD. This CDR3 comprises 16 residues. Unmatched junction bases numbered 11, after V lost 7 bases and J lost 8 bases. In the authors' workflow: For nucleated cells, counts were estimated from reference gene primer amplification. TCRdb's table, derived via immunoSEQ multiplex PCR, lists solely in-frame clones and lacks some. The DNA gave D and trimming, while V, J and clone size come from that table. The table lists under 200,000 clones, about four fifths of them singletons. The source of this sequence is a woman in her fifties or sixties with COVID-19, enrolled during active disease. The chain uses TRBV24-1 and TRBJ2-1; 12 bases map to TRBD1. Input material: peripheral blood. The CDR3 sequence is CATSRTGTGGFDEQFF. DNA of the CDR3: TGTGCCACCAGCCGGACCGGGACAGGGGGCTTCGATGAGCAGTTCTTC.